The rows below give T cell receptor beta chains drawn from one sample of a study of radiotherapy plus CTLA-4 blockade in lung cancer. Sequencing was performed with immunoSEQ multiplex PCR; in TCRdb, only in-frame clones are kept and a portion is missing. The table lists around 56,000 clones, 65% to 80% of them singletons. The sample was peripheral blood, taken from a patient treated with radiotherapy plus ipilimumab. All receptors come from a human donor with non-small cell lung cancer who had a complete response to radiotherapy plus ipilimumab. CDR3s include the opening cysteine and the closing phenylalanine or tryptophan. A D gene is named only where the DNA matches it firmly. Expanded clones are given a class, and other clones once, few, many or no size at all.

V: TRBV6-6
J: TRBJ1-1
size: few
D: -
DNA: TGTGCCAGCAGTTACGGGACTGGGGGCGGGGGTCTCGAAGCTTTCTTT
CDR3: CASSYGTGGGGLEAFF

V: TRBV19
J: TRBJ1-2
size: -
D: TRBD1
DNA: TGTGCCAGTACCGTTACAGGGGGCAAGGGCTACACCTTC
CDR3: CASTVTGGKGYTF

V: TRBV29-1
J: TRBJ1-2
size: once
D: -
DNA: TGCAGCGTTGAAAATTCACTACGGACTAACTATGGCTACACCTTC
CDR3: CSVENSLRTNYGYTF

V: TRBV19
J: TRBJ1-4
size: -
D: -
DNA: TGTGCCAGCAATGGCCAAAACAGGAACCCTGGGGTTGAAAAACTGTTTTTT
CDR3: CASNGQNRNPGVEKLFF

V: TRBV6-5
J: TRBJ2-1
size: -
D: TRBD1
DNA: TGTGCCAGCAGTTCCGTTGGGACAGGCTCCTACAATGAGCAGTTCTTC
CDR3: CASSSVGTGSYNEQFF

V: TRBV5-8
J: TRBJ2-3
size: -
D: TRBD2
DNA: TGTGCCAGCAGCTTGGGAGTCTCTAGCGGGTACACAGATACGCAGTATTTT
CDR3: CASSLGVSSGYTDTQYF

V: TRBV7-2
J: TRBJ1-3
size: few
D: -
DNA: TGTGCCAGCAGCTTACAGGGTACTGGTGGAAACACCATATATTTT
CDR3: CASSLQGTGGNTIYF

V: TRBV11-3
J: TRBJ1-2
size: once
D: TRBD1
DNA: TGTGCCAGCAGCTTAGATAATTCCGCGACAGGGGCCGCCCTCACCTTC
CDR3: CASSLDNSATGAALTF

V: TRBV6-6
J: TRBJ1-1
size: -
D: TRBD1
DNA: TGTGCCAGCAGACCTACAGGGGCGACTGAAGCTTTCTTT
CDR3: CASRPTGATEAFF

V: TRBV5-4
J: TRBJ1-4
size: -
D: -
DNA: TGTGCCAGCAGCTTTGACTCGGGAACTAATGAAAAACTGTTTTTT
CDR3: CASSFDSGTNEKLFF

V: TRBV19
J: TRBJ2-3
size: -
D: TRBD1
DNA: TGTGCCAGTAGTCCCTCCCAGGGGGTAATGGATACGCAGTATTTT
CDR3: CASSPSQGVMDTQYF

V: TRBV2
J: TRBJ1-1
size: few
D: -
DNA: TGTGCCAGCTCGGGACTGTGGAACACTGAAGCTTTCTTT
CDR3: CASSGLWNTEAFF

V: TRBV5-1
J: TRBJ1-6
size: -
D: -
DNA: TGCGCCAGCAGCTTGGAGGGCAGGGGAACTTCACCCCTCCACTTT
CDR3: CASSLEGRGTSPLHF

V: TRBV29-1
J: TRBJ1-1
size: -
D: TRBD1
DNA: TGCAGCGTTTCTCCTAAGGGACAGCGGAACACTGAAGCTTTCTTT
CDR3: CSVSPKGQRNTEAFF

V: TRBV11-2
J: TRBJ2-1
size: -
D: TRBD2
DNA: TGTGCCAGCAGCTTTGGGACTAGCGGGAACAATGAGCAGTTCTTC
CDR3: CASSFGTSGNNEQFF

V: TRBV5-4
J: TRBJ2-7
size: -
D: -
DNA: TGTGCCAGCAGCCGCGGACAGATACCCTACGAGCAGTACTTC
CDR3: CASSRGQIPYEQYF

V: TRBV6-1
J: TRBJ2-7
size: -
D: TRBD1
DNA: TGTGCCAGCAGTCTCGACAGGGTACTCTACGAGCAGTACTTC
CDR3: CASSLDRVLYEQYF

V: TRBV29-1
J: TRBJ1-2
size: -
D: TRBD1
DNA: TGCAGCGTTGATTGGGGGACAGGGGGCTCGAGTGGCTACACCTTC
CDR3: CSVDWGTGGSSGYTF

V: TRBV7-9
J: TRBJ2-7
size: -
D: TRBD1
DNA: TGTGCCAGCAGCGAGTCCGGGACAGGGCGCACCGAGCAGTACTTC
CDR3: CASSESGTGRTEQYF

V: TRBV7-8
J: TRBJ2-1
size: -
D: -
DNA: TGTGCCAGCAGCTTAGAGGAGGGGGCGGCCTATGAGCAGTTCTTC
CDR3: CASSLEEGAAYEQFF

V: TRBV7-7
J: TRBJ2-1
size: -
D: TRBD2
DNA: TGTGCTAGTTCTATAGCGGGAAACAATGAGCAGTTCTTC
CDR3: CASSIAGNNEQFF

V: TRBV6-5
J: TRBJ2-2
size: -
D: -
DNA: TGTGCCAGCAGTTCCTCCGGGACAACGAACACCGGGGAGCTGTTTTTT
CDR3: CASSSSGTTNTGELFF

V: TRBV19
J: TRBJ1-2
size: -
D: -
DNA: TGTGCCAGTAGTAATTGGGCAATGGGGCCCCAGGGCGGCTACACCTTC
CDR3: CASSNWAMGPQGGYTF

V: TRBV5-1
J: TRBJ1-2
size: -
D: -
DNA: TGCGCCAGCAGCTTTGCAGAAACTAACTATGGCTACACCTTC
CDR3: CASSFAETNYGYTF

V: TRBV6-5
J: TRBJ1-1
size: -
D: TRBD1
DNA: TGTGCCAGCAGTCGACGGACAGGGGTGAAAGCTTTCTTT
CDR3: CASSRRTGVKAFF

V: TRBV7-2
J: TRBJ2-5
size: -
D: TRBD2
DNA: TGTGCCAGCAGCCCGCCTGGACTAGCGGGGGAGACCCAGTACTTC
CDR3: CASSPPGLAGETQYF

V: TRBV9
J: TRBJ2-7
size: -
D: TRBD2
DNA: TGTGCCAGCAGCGTAGGACTAGCGGGGGGTGCCTACGAGCAGTACTTC
CDR3: CASSVGLAGGAYEQYF

V: TRBV5-5
J: TRBJ2-1
size: -
D: -
DNA: TGTGCCAGCAGCTTGGCCTACGAGGTTTACAATGAGCAGTTCTTC
CDR3: CASSLAYEVYNEQFF

V: TRBV9
J: TRBJ1-3
size: -
D: TRBD1
DNA: TGTGCCAGCAGCTCCGGGACAGGGATAAACACCATATATTTT
CDR3: CASSSGTGINTIYF

V: TRBV21-1
J: TRBJ2-7
size: -
D: -
DNA: TGTGCCAGCAGCAATATAGGGGCAGCCCGGACCTCCTACGAGCAGTACTTC
CDR3: CASSNIGAARTSYEQYF

V: TRBV6-1
J: TRBJ2-7
size: -
D: TRBD1
DNA: TGTGCCAGCAGTGGGGGACAGGGGGATTACGAGCAGTACTTC
CDR3: CASSGGQGDYEQYF

V: TRBV29-1
J: TRBJ2-1
size: once
D: -
DNA: TGCAGCGCCCAATACATTTTCAATGAGCAGTTCTTC
CDR3: CSAQYIFNEQFF

V: TRBV5-1
J: TRBJ1-1
size: -
D: -
DNA: TGCGCCAGCAGCTTGGATACACCGTTGAACACTGAAGCTTTCTTT
CDR3: CASSLDTPLNTEAFF

V: TRBV6-4
J: TRBJ2-3
size: -
D: -
DNA: TGTGCCAGCAGTGACTACCCCGGGTCAGATACGCAGTATTTT
CDR3: CASSDYPGSDTQYF

V: TRBV11-2
J: TRBJ2-7
size: -
D: -
DNA: TGTGCCAGCAGCATCACAAGATACGAGCAGTACTTC
CDR3: CASSITRYEQYF

V: TRBV5-4
J: TRBJ2-3
size: -
D: -
DNA: TGTGCCAGCAGCTTTGAGTACTCAGATACGCAGTATTTT
CDR3: CASSFEYSDTQYF

V: TRBV19
J: TRBJ1-3
size: -
D: TRBD1
DNA: TGTGCCAGTAGTATACGGACAGGGGGGACCTCTGGAAACACCATATATTTT
CDR3: CASSIRTGGTSGNTIYF

V: TRBV10-1
J: TRBJ2-1
size: -
D: -
DNA: -
CDR3: CASILGTSGESSYNEQFF

V: TRBV23-1
J: TRBJ2-2
size: -
D: TRBD2
DNA: TGCGCCAGCGGATTAACGGGACTAGCGGACACCGGGGAGCTGTTTTTT
CDR3: CASGLTGLADTGELFF

V: TRBV5-1
J: TRBJ1-1
size: -
D: -
DNA: TGCGCCAGCAGCTTGATGGGAGGTGAAGCTTTCTTT
CDR3: CASSLMGGEAFF

V: TRBV2
J: TRBJ1-6
size: -
D: -
DNA: TGTGCCAGCAGACGCGGGGGGCTTCGGTCCTATAATTCACCCCTCCACTTT
CDR3: CASRRGGLRSYNSPLHF

V: TRBV2
J: TRBJ1-1
size: -
D: TRBD1
DNA: TGTGCCAGCAGTTCCCCTTCAGGGGGCGAGGTGAACACTGAAGCTTTCTTT
CDR3: CASSSPSGGEVNTEAFF

V: TRBV13
J: TRBJ1-1
size: -
D: TRBD1
DNA: TGTGCCAGCCGACGGACAGGGCGGAGCACTGAAGCTTTCTTT
CDR3: CASRRTGRSTEAFF

V: TRBV6-5
J: TRBJ1-2
size: few
D: TRBD1
DNA: TGTGCCAGCAGTTCGCCTTTAGGGGGACAGTACTATGGCTACACCTTC
CDR3: CASSSPLGGQYYGYTF

V: TRBV6-1
J: TRBJ2-1
size: -
D: TRBD1
DNA: TGTGCCAGCAGTGAGAGTGGGACAGCCTACAATGAGCAGTTCTTC
CDR3: CASSESGTAYNEQFF

V: TRBV7-2
J: TRBJ2-7
size: few
D: -
DNA: TGTGCCAGCAGCTTAGCGTATTCGGGGCAGTACTTC
CDR3: CASSLAYSGQYF

V: TRBV29-1
J: TRBJ1-1
size: -
D: -
DNA: TGCAGCGTTGTGACCAGGGGCGCGACTGAAGCTTTCTTT
CDR3: CSVVTRGATEAFF